A single sample is the source of the 10 T cell receptor beta chains below, sequenced in a study of cytomegalovirus exposure and HLA in healthy donors. PCR primers comprised 60 Vbeta and 13 Jbeta primers. TCRdb keeps only in-frame clones here, not all; method: immunoSEQ multiplex PCR. The sample contains 180,000 or so clones, 60% to 80% of which appear only once. The specimen sequenced was PBMCs. The receptors originated from a man between 50 and 59 years old in good health and CMV-seropositive.

In its sample, this clone was seen a few times. The chain uses TRBV19 and TRBJ1-5, with D unclear. There are 14 residues in the CDR3. V lost 9 bases, J lost 3 bases, and 15 bases lay in between. CDR1 and CDR2 from the germline V gene are LNHDA and SQIVND (reference sequence). CDR3 bases: TGTGCCAGCCGGACTCACAATCTCAATCAGCCCCAGCATTTT. Protein: CASRTHNLNQPQHF.

V gene TRBV7-8 combines with J gene TRBJ1-1; 8 bases are a match to TRBD1. From germline, CDR1 is SGHVS and CDR2 FQNEAQ. Unmatched junction bases numbered 7, after V lost 3 bases and J lost 1 base. This CDR3 comprises 16 residues. The CDR3 DNA reads TGTGCCAGCAGCTTGTTGTCCGGGACAGGGAACACTGAAGCTTTCTTT. Its protein product is CASSLLSGTGNTEAFF.

The J gene is TRBJ1-2, the V gene TRBV28; TRBD1 agrees at 10 bases. Per germline, CDR1 MDHEN and CDR2 SYDVKM. This CDR3 is built from 13 residues. Germline trimming cut 7 bases from V and 2 bases from J; bases unmatched to any gene: 1. CDR3: CASTTGGNYGYTF. The CDR3 region has the DNA TGTGCCAGCACGACAGGGGGCAACTATGGCTACACCTTC.

The chain uses TRBV6-5 and TRBJ1-4; D might be TRBD1 (6 bases). V shed 6 bases and J shed 0 bases, with 8 bases lying between them. The CDR3 has 14 amino acids. Germline values: CDR1 MNHEY, CDR2 SVGAGI. The CDR3 reads CASSRTATNEKLFF. In nucleotides, the CDR3 is TGTGCCAGCAGCAGGACAGCAACTAATGAAAAACTGTTTTTT.

The J gene is TRBJ2-7, the V gene TRBV18; 11 bases align to TRBD2. The V gene end was trimmed by 6 bases and the J gene end by 1 base; junction bases not matched to a gene: 11. The CDR3 has 17 residues. The germline CDR1 and CDR2 sequences are KGHSH and LQKENI. CDR3 in amino acids: CASSPLPASGGSYEQYV. CDR3 DNA sequence: TGTGCCAGCTCCCCCCTACCGGCTAGCGGGGGGTCCTACGAGCAGTACGTC.

This sequence joins TRBV2 and TRBJ2-1; 9 bases map to TRBD2. The germline V gene encodes CDR1 SNHLY and CDR2 FYNNEI. The trim removed 1 base at V and 7 bases at J, leaving 11 bases unmatched. The CDR3 is 17 amino acids. CDR3 sequence: CASSEEPGLALINEQFF. DNA for the CDR3: TGTGCCAGCAGTGAAGAACCCGGACTAGCGTTAATAAATGAGCAGTTCTTC.

This rearrangement joins TRBV2 to TRBJ2-3; TRBD1 matches at 7 bases. This CDR3 region has 14 residues. Germline lookup yields CDR1 SNHLY and CDR2 FYNNEI. Trimming at V came to 8 bases and at J to 1 base, leaving 6 bases not matched to a gene. The CDR3 is CASSRQGRTDTQYF. The CDR3 region has the DNA TGTGCCAGCTCAAGACAGGGACGCACAGATACGCAGTATTTT.

The chain uses TRBV19 and TRBJ1-5; D uncertain. The germline gives CDR1 LNHDA, CDR2 SQIVND (reference sequence). V was pared by 7 bases and J by 2 bases, with 6 bases between. The CDR3 runs to 12 residues. CDR3 DNA: TGTGCCAGTACCCTAGGCAATCAGCCCCAGCATTTT. Protein: CASTLGNQPQHF.

The rearrangement links TRBV5-1 to TRBJ2-6; D gene unclear. Trimming shortened V by 0 bases and J by 1 base, and 8 bases separated the two germline ends. The CDR3 is made up of 16 amino acids. Germline V gives CDR1 SGHRS, CDR2 YFSETQ. For the CDR3, the DNA is TGCGCCAGCAGCTTGGGGCCGCAGTCTGGGGCCAACGTCCTGACTTTC. Protein product: CASSLGPQSGANVLTF.

The rearrangement uses TRBV4-1 and TRBJ1-2; 7 nucleotides match TRBD1. Germline assignment: CDR1 MGHRA and CDR2 YSYEKL. The CDR3 extends over 15 amino acids. J was trimmed by 3 bases and V by 0 bases; bases with no gene match: 4. CDR3 DNA sequence: TGCGCCAGCAGCCAAGAGACAGGGACGGACTATGGCTACACCTTC. Its protein is CASSQETGTDYGYTF.